The present T cell receptor beta chain was sequenced within a study of cytomegalovirus exposure and HLA in healthy donors. General observations from the study: In vitro work confirmed that a few CMV-associated chains recognize CMV antigens.

The V gene lost 0 bases and the J gene lost 6 bases, with 9 bases spanning the gap. The CDR3 has 13 amino acids. Germline assignment: CDR1 LGHNA and CDR2 YSLEER. With respect to this clone: Its antigen is undetermined.

Assay used: immunoSEQ multiplex PCR; TCRdb lists only in-frame clones, some missing. The profile shows roughly 98,000 clones, roughly 87% of them singletons. The chain combines TRBV4-3 with TRBJ2-7, with D possibly TRBD1 on 6 matching bases. The sequence was collected from a young man in good health and CMV-seropositive. The sequenced material came from PBMCs. CDR3 nucleotides: TGCGCCAGCAGCCAAGACAGGGGATTCGAGCAGTACTTC. Protein sequence: CASSQDRGFEQYF.